Sequencing of this TCR beta chain was carried out in a study of OX40 agonist ivuxolimab in advanced cancers. The protocol was immunoSEQ multiplex PCR, while the TCRdb copy is restricted to in-frame clones and leaves out a portion. Of about 62,000 clones listed, more than 85% are singletons. This CDR3 region has 14 residues. Germline loops: CDR1 MGHRA, CDR2 YSYEKL. Trimming left V 0 bases short and J 4 bases short, with 7 bases between. This chain links TRBV4-1 with TRBJ2-1; D unresolved. The input for sequencing was CD4+ or CD8+ T cells sorted from blood, taken in a trial of the OX40 agonist ivuxolimab. The clonotype was recovered from an adult with an advanced solid tumor such as melanoma, head and neck, liver or kidney cancer. The CDR3 DNA is TGCGCCAGCAGCCAAGATCCAGCTTACAATGAGCAGTTCTTC. Translation gives CASSQDPAYNEQFF.